This T cell receptor beta chain emerged from a study of blood T cells in healthy people across ages. Study-wide results and caveats: While age rose, TCR beta diversity per million T cells dropped in a roughly linear way.

The CDR3 has 13 residues. Germline lookup yields CDR1 DFQATT and CDR2 SNEGSKA (reference sequence). Trimming removed 2 bases from V and 0 bases from J, with 7 bases in between. This clonotype was seen more than once but under ten times. Its antigen is not known. With a J-beta primer mix and a sample-barcoded 5' primer, a second PCR ran about 7 to 12 cycles. Each CDR3 protein is one row after TCRdb ran MiXCR on the 5' RACE reads. The sample has roughly 550,000 distinct CDR3 sequences; less than 25% are singletons. A further study also used this sample, focusing on T cells of mothers and their children. Per that study: The donors comprised more than 5 children and their three healthy Caucasian mothers. Related and unrelated pairs show TCR recombination output that thymic selection shapes similarly. Detection yielded no persistent microchimeric T cell clones.

The sequencing sample was made of blood. This TCR came from a boy aged 5-17 years in good health. The chain combines TRBV20-1 with TRBJ1-1; D is unresolved. The CDR3 bases are TGCAGTGCTAGATCCAGTCTGAACACTGAAGCTTTCTTT. Amino acid sequence: CSARSSLNTEAFF.